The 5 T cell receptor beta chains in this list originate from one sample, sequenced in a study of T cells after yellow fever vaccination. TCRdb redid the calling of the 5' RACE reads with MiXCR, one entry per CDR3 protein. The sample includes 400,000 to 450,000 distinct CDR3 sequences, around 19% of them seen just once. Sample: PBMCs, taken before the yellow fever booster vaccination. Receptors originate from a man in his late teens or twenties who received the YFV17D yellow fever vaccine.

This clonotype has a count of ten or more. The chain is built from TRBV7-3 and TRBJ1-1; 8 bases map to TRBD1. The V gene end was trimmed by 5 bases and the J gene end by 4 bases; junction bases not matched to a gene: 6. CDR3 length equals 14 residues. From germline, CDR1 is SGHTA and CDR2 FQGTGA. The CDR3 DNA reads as TGTGCCAGCAGCCAGGCAGGGGGCGGCACTGAAGCTTTCTTT. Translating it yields CASSQAGGGTEAFF.

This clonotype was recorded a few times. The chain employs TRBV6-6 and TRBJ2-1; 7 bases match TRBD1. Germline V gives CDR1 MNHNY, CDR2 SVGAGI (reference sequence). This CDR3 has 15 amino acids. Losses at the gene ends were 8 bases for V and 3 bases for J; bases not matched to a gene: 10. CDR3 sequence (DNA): TGTGCCAGCGAGGTTAGGGGGCGAAACTACAATGAGCAGTTCTTC. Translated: CASEVRGRNYNEQFF.

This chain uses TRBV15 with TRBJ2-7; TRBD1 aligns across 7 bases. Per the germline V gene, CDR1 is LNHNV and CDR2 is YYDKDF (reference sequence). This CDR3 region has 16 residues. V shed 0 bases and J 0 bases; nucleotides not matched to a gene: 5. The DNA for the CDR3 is TGTGCCACCAGCAGAGATAGGGGACAGAGCTCCTACGAGCAGTACGTC. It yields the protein CATSRDRGQSSYEQYV.

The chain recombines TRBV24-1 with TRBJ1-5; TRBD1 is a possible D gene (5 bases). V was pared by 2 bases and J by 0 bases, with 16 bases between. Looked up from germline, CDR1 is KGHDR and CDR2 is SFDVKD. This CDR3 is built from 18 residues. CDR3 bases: TGTGCCACCAGTGATTCAAACGCGGGGGTACCTAGCAATCAGCCCCAGCATTTT. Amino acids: CATSDSNAGVPSNQPQHF.

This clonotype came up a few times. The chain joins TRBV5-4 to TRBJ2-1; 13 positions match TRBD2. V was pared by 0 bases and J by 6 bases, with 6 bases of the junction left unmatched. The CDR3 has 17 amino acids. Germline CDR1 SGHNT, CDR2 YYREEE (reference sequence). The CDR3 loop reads CASSLELAGGPSNEQFF. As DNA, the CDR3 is TGTGCCAGCAGCTTGGAACTAGCGGGGGGGCCGTCCAATGAGCAGTTCTTC.